This TCR beta chain was obtained from a study of T cell repertoires in cytomegalovirus infection. Study information: Used in the study were CMV epitopes, some recently identified and HLA-C-restricted, others well-studied and HLA-B-restricted. Carrying CMV and the relevant HLA type showed in public TCR beta signatures. Study-level results: Dominant in the ex vivo response were TCR beta clonotypes restricted by HLA-C and specific for CMV. There were carriers of CMV plus the relevant HLA, and cumulative public TCR beta family frequency identified them.

A single record per CDR3 protein comes from TCRdb applying MiXCR to the reads. The sample lists about a million distinct CDR3 sequences; about a third were seen once. This clonotype was found many times. Its antigen is still unknown. The sequencing used cultured CD8+ T cells from PBMCs, collected from culture after CMV antigen stimulation. This TCR was sampled from a human donor in good health (CMV status not recorded). Some clones in this sample may be carry-over from other donors' samples.

DNA for the CDR3: TGTGCCAGCAGCCAGGAGAGGAGCTCCTATAATTCACCCCTCCACTTT. This codes for CASSQERSSYNSPLHF. The chain carries TRBV5-5 and TRBJ1-6; D not resolved. Trimming took 4 bases from V and 0 from J, leaving 11 bases between them. The CDR3 is 16 amino acids. The germline V gene has CDR1 SGHKS and CDR2 YYEKEE (reference sequence).